This T cell receptor beta chain was recovered during a study of response to subunit inactivated influenza vaccine. General study findings and limits: The authors suggested that few new T cells are recruited per seasonal influenza vaccination.

MiXCR, run by TCRdb on the RT-PCR reads, gives a single entry per CDR3 protein. The sample contains around 540,000 distinct CDR3 sequences, about 11% of which appear only once. This clonotype was detected a few times. What it binds is unknown. This sequence originates from a man aged 50 or older who received an inactivated influenza vaccine. The source was PBMCs from blood, collected on the day of vaccination.

Here the CDR3 DNA reads TGTGCCAGCTCACCACGAGGGGGGATTAACACCGGGGAGCTGTTTTTT. Translated: CASSPRGGINTGELFF. This chain connects TRBV18 to TRBJ2-2; tentatively, D is TRBD1 or TRBD2 (6 bases each). CDR1 KGHSH and CDR2 LQKENI come from the germline V gene. V lost 1 base and J lost 2, with 11 bases in between. The CDR3 consists of 16 residues.